One and the same sample provided the 26 T cell receptor beta chains below, sequenced in a study of blood T cell repertoires in COVID-19. Assay: immunoSEQ multiplex PCR; the TCRdb copy retains only in-frame clones and omits some. The table lists approximately 270,000 clones, more than 85% of them singletons, with less than 3.5% in the top ten. Sequenced: PBMCs or T cells enriched from blood (not recorded which). Every receptor here comes from a man in his forties who had been exposed to COVID-19.

The count of this clone is one. This chain uses TRBV27 with TRBJ2-1; tentatively, D is TRBD2 (6 bases). Germline V gene lookup returns CDR1 MNHEY and CDR2 SMNVEV (reference sequence). The CDR3 is 14 amino acids. V lost 8 bases to trimming and J lost 2 bases, with 13 bases between them. The chain's CDR3 is CASGRGRPYNEQFF. CDR3 coding DNA: TGTGCCAGCGGTCGAGGGAGGCCCTACAATGAGCAGTTCTTC.

The V call is TRBV4-1, the J call TRBJ2-7; no reliable D call. Trimming took 0 bases from V and 6 from J, leaving 15 bases between them. The CDR3 extends over 15 amino acids. Per germline, CDR1 MGHRA and CDR2 YSYEKL. The CDR3 is CASSQDAWSRGEQYF. The CDR3 nucleotides read TGCGCCAGCAGCCAAGACGCGTGGAGTCGAGGCGAGCAGTACTTC.

This rearrangement joins TRBV7-6 to TRBJ2-7; no definite D call. The germline gives CDR1 SGHVS, CDR2 FNYEAQ. Trimming stripped 1 base from V and 8 bases from J, with 12 bases between. CDR3 length: 13 residues. CDR3 sequence: CASSLDGNIKQYF. The CDR3, as DNA: TGTGCCAGCAGCTTAGATGGTAACATTAAGCAGTACTTC. The variable domain in full, with the rest retrieved from reference TRBV7-6 and TRBJ2-7, is GAGVSQSPRYKVTKRGQDVALRCDPISGHVSLYWYRQALGQGPEFLTYFNYEAQQDKSGLPNDRFSAERPEGSISTLTIQRTEQRDSAMYRCASSLDGNIKQYFGPGTRLTVT.

J is TRBJ2-3 and V is TRBV27; D not resolved. The CDR3 has 14 residues. Germline-derived CDR1 and CDR2 are MNHEY and SMNVEV (reference sequence). The V end lost 2 bases, the J end lost 0 bases, and 6 bases lay between the germline ends. The CDR3 bases are TGTGCCAGCAGTTTAACCAGTAGCACAGATACGCAGTATTTT. It codes for CASSLTSSTDTQYF.

This chain uses TRBV5-1 with TRBJ2-3; weak D call: TRBD1 (6 bases). The CDR3 loop spans 15 amino acids. In germline, CDR1 is SGHRS, CDR2 YFSETQ. V was pared by 0 bases and J by 4 bases, with 12 bases between. Here the CDR3 DNA reads TGCGCCAGCAGCTTGGCGGGCAGGGGCCCAGATACGCAGTATTTT. Translating it yields CASSLAGRGPDTQYF.

The chain has TRBV28 and TRBJ1-1; weak D call: TRBD1 (5 bases). With 6 bases removed from V and 0 bases from J, the gap between germline ends came to 14 bases. The CDR3 spans 15 residues. Germline assignment: CDR1 MDHEN and CDR2 SYDVKM. This CDR3 reads CASSLDGGMNTEAFF. In DNA, the CDR3 is TGTGCCAGCAGCCTAGACGGGGGGATGAACACTGAAGCTTTCTTT.

This CDR3 is CASRLGGTHNQPQHF. CDR3 bases: TGTGCCAGCAGGCTGGGAGGGACTCACAATCAGCCCCAGCATTTT. This chain links TRBV28 with TRBJ1-5, with a possible D match to TRBD1 (5 bases). This CDR3 is 15 amino acids long. Between the trimmed V and J ends, which lost 6 bases and 3 bases, there was a span of 15 bases. CDR1 and CDR2 (germline): MDHEN, SYDVKM.

DNA for the CDR3: TGCGCCAGCAGCCAGGAGCCTCGGGGGGACACTGAAGCTTTCTTT. This codes for CASSQEPRGDTEAFF. The gene calls are TRBV4-3 and TRBJ1-1; D might be TRBD1 (5 bases). The germline V gene has CDR1 LGHNA and CDR2 YSLEER. V gave up 3 bases and J gave up 3 bases, with 14 bases separating them. CDR3 length: 15 amino acids.

V is TRBV10-3 and J is TRBJ2-7, with D tentatively TRBD1 (5 bases). Deletions cut 3 bases from V and 2 bases from J, with 5 bases between. Germline loops: CDR1 ENHRY, CDR2 SYGVKD. The CDR3 consists of 12 residues. CDR3 residues: CAISEGAYEQYF. Written as DNA, the CDR3 is TGTGCCATCAGTGAAGGGGCCTACGAGCAGTACTTC.

The rearrangement uses TRBV18 and TRBJ1-2, with unresolved D. CDR1 and CDR2 (germline): KGHSH, LQKENI. Trimming left V 1 base short and J 4 bases short, with 13 bases between. The CDR3 contains 15 residues. As DNA, the CDR3 is TGTGCCAGCTCACCACAGGGAATCGGACTCTATGGCTACACCTTC. Residues: CASSPQGIGLYGYTF.

This clone was seen more than once but under ten times. The V call is TRBV6-2 or TRBV6-3, the J call TRBJ1-2; tentative D call: TRBD1 (5 bases). Trimming pared 3 bases from V and 7 bases from J, leaving 15 bases between. CDR3 length equals 14 residues. Looked up from germline, CDR1 is MNHEY and CDR2 is SVGEGT. CDR3 amino acids: CASSYSLEGAGYTF. DNA for the CDR3: TGTGCCAGCAGTTATTCGTTGGAAGGGGCTGGCTACACCTTC.

This clone appeared a single time. This chain's CDR3 is CASSRDLQETQYF. CDR3 nucleotide sequence: TGTGCCAGCAGTCGGGACTTACAAGAGACCCAGTACTTC. This sequence joins TRBV11-1 and TRBJ2-5; a possible D gene is TRBD2 (6 bases). This CDR3 region has 13 residues. Germline lookup yields CDR1 SGHAT and CDR2 FQDESV (reference sequence). The V gene lost 6 bases and the J gene lost 2 bases, with 10 bases spanning the gap.

The chain links TRBV28 to TRBJ1-1; no reliable D call. CDR1 and CDR2 (germline): MDHEN, SYDVKM. This CDR3 is 13 amino acids long. Trimming stripped 3 bases from V and 0 bases from J, with 5 bases between. CDR3 DNA sequence: TGTGCCAGCAGTTTGCCGGTGAACACTGAAGCTTTCTTT. Amino acids: CASSLPVNTEAFF.

V and J are TRBV28 and TRBJ1-4; D is perhaps TRBD1 (5 bases). The CDR3 contains 16 residues. Germline CDR1 reads MDHEN; CDR2 reads SYDVKM. Trimming removed 4 bases at V and 0 bases at J, with 12 bases between. The CDR3 protein is CASSSLQGSTNEKLFF. CDR3 nucleotides: TGTGCCAGCAGTTCTCTCCAGGGATCAACTAATGAAAAACTGTTTTTT.

This chain links TRBV19 with TRBJ2-2; D might be TRBD2 (6 bases). Germline V CDR1 and CDR2: LNHDA, SQIVND (reference sequence). The CDR3 has 16 residues. V was shortened by 3 bases and J by 5 bases, with 16 bases between the two germline ends. The CDR3 loop is CASSISLTSATGELFF. CDR3 nucleotide sequence: TGTGCCAGTAGTATTAGTCTGACTAGTGCTACCGGGGAGCTGTTTTTT.

The V gene is TRBV5-5, the J gene TRBJ1-1; 9 bases fit TRBD1. Germline V lookup: CDR1 SGHKS, CDR2 YYEKEE (reference sequence). With V trimmed by 2 bases and J by 4 bases, 9 bases remained unmatched. The CDR3 has 16 amino acids. The CDR3 loop reads CASSLGTGLGGTEAFF. CDR3 bases: TGTGCCAGCAGCTTAGGGACAGGGCTCGGTGGCACTGAAGCTTTCTTT.

The rearrangement links TRBV7-3 to TRBJ2-7, with 10 positions matching TRBD2. Germline CDR1 and CDR2: SGHTA and FQGTGA. This CDR3 spans 14 amino acids. V trimming: 5 bases; J trimming: 4 bases; junction bases outside the gene matches: 5. CDR3 bases: TGTGCCAGCAGCCCCGGGACTAGCGATTACGAGCAGTACTTC. Its protein product is CASSPGTSDYEQYF. Variable domain in full (rest from reference TRBV7-3 and TRBJ2-7): GAGVSQTPSNKVTEKGKYVELRCDPISGHTALYWYRQSLGQGPEFLIYFQGTGAADDSGLPNDRFFAVRPEGSVSTLKIQRTERGDSAVYLCASSPGTSDYEQYFGPGTRLTVT.

This chain connects TRBV7-3 to TRBJ2-1, with 10 bases lining up with TRBD1. The junction had 9 bases not matched to a gene; V was cut back by 1 base and J by 9 bases. This CDR3 is 16 amino acids long. CDR1 SGHTA and CDR2 FQGTGA come from the germline V gene. CDR3 DNA sequence: TGTGCCAGCAGCTTAAATTCGGGACAGGGGTCAGGTGAGCAGTTCTTC. This codes for CASSLNSGQGSGEQFF.

This clone came up a few times. This chain connects TRBV10-3 to TRBJ2-7; 8 bases are shared with TRBD1. Germline values: CDR1 ENHRY, CDR2 SYGVKD. The CDR3 totals 17 residues. V lost 6 bases to trimming and J lost 6 bases; unmatched junction nucleotides: 19. This CDR3 reads CAISKLYSGTGSGEQYF. For the CDR3, the DNA is TGTGCCATCAGCAAACTATACTCCGGGACAGGATCGGGCGAGCAGTACTTC.

This clone has just a few counts. The chain carries TRBV6-4 and TRBJ1-1; D unresolved. CDR1 MRHNA and CDR2 SNTAGT come from the germline V gene. V lost 5 bases, J lost 0 bases, and 7 bases lay in between. CDR3 length: 13 residues. The CDR3 bases are TGTGCCAGCAGTTTAATAATGAACACTGAAGCTTTCTTT. This encodes CASSLIMNTEAFF.

This clone was counted a single time. The CDR3 DNA is TGCGCCAGCAGCCAAGAAGGGACAGCCAGAGCCGACAATGAGCAGTTCTTC. This translates into CASSQEGTARADNEQFF. The chain has TRBV4-3 and TRBJ2-1; TRBD1 matches at 7 bases. CDR3 size: 17 residues. The trim removed 0 bases at V and 5 bases at J, leaving 10 bases unmatched. Germline CDR1 and CDR2: LGHNA and YSLEER.

V gene TRBV7-9 combines with J gene TRBJ2-4, with D perhaps TRBD2 (7 bases). The CDR3 spans 15 residues. Germline lookup yields CDR1 SEHNR and CDR2 FQNEAQ (reference sequence). V was trimmed by 6 bases and J by 6 bases, leaving 18 bases between them. The CDR3 loop is CASSWLGGQRNIQYF. CDR3 nucleotide sequence: TGTGCCAGCAGTTGGTTGGGGGGGCAGAGAAACATTCAGTACTTC.

V usage is TRBV9 and J usage is TRBJ2-3; D is possibly TRBD2 (5 bases). Deletions cut 0 bases from V and 2 bases from J, with 13 bases between. This CDR3 has 16 amino acids. The V gene's germline CDR1 is SGDLS and CDR2 YYNGEE. CDR3 amino acids: CASSVDYMTNTDTQYF. The CDR3 DNA sequence: TGTGCCAGCAGCGTAGACTATATGACTAACACAGATACGCAGTATTTT.

The J gene is TRBJ2-7, the V gene TRBV5-4; TRBD1 matches at 8 bases. Germline V gene sequence: CDR1 SGHNT, CDR2 YYREEE (reference sequence). V was clipped by 3 bases and J by 0 bases; unmatched bases: 5. The CDR3 spans 15 residues. The CDR3 nucleotides are TGTGCCAGCAGCTCGACAGGGGAGTACTCCTACGAGCAGTACTTC. Protein sequence: CASSSTGEYSYEQYF.

The chain is built from TRBV5-4 and TRBJ2-5; TRBD1 matches 8 bases. Trimming took 2 bases from V and 4 from J; bases not matched to a gene: 7. Germline lookup yields CDR1 SGHNT and CDR2 YYREEE (reference sequence). CDR3 length: 15 amino acids. CDR3 protein: CASSLDRGRGETQYF. As DNA, the CDR3 is TGTGCCAGCAGCTTAGACAGGGGTAGGGGAGAGACCCAGTACTTC.

The chain has TRBV4-1 and TRBJ1-1; D remains ambiguous. The germline V gene encodes CDR1 MGHRA and CDR2 YSYEKL. The CDR3 consists of 13 residues. The V end was cut by 9 bases, the J end by 3 bases, with 14 bases between. CDR3 region: CASSSGQDTEAFF. CDR3 nucleotides: TGCGCCAGTTCAAGCGGGCAGGACACTGAAGCTTTCTTT.